A single sample is the source of the 24 T cell receptor beta chains below, sequenced in a study of tumor and adjacent non-tumor tissue in lung cancer (dated by TCRdb to the late 2010s). RNA was extracted from bulk unsorted tissue and checked for quality with a NanoDrop ND-1000 and an Agilent 2100. Normal lung samples were distant non-tumor tissue taken more than 3 cm from the tumor edge. The library came from multiplex PCR. For sequencing, an Illumina HiSeq 2500 was employed. Following protocols modified from ARM-PCR, the researchers constructed TCRbeta libraries through three rounds of nested PCR with primers (Table S4). The raw public reads went through TCRdb reprocessing: fastp at Q25, MiXCR clone calling, in-frame beta chains kept. Each entry merges the rows of one CDR3 protein and shows their most common DNA and genes. The table for this sample lists 65,000 to 75,000 distinct CDR3 sequences; 65% to 80% of them were counted only once. The ten largest clones represent 40% to 55% of the sample.

Sample: distant non-tumor lung tissue. These TCRs come from a man aged 60 to 69 with non-small cell lung cancer.

The CDR3 here is CASGLGFGPRDEQFF. The CDR3 region has the DNA TGTGCTAGTGGTTTGGGGTTCGGACCCCGGGATGAGCAGTTCTTC. The chain is built from TRBV12-5 and TRBJ2-1, with D uncertain. Germline-derived CDR1 and CDR2 are LGHNT and FRNRAP. V was clipped by 1 base and J by 8 bases, with 15 bases between them. CDR3 length: 15 amino acids.

On this clonotype itself: One junction end does not reproduce the germline sequence, and a read error may be involved. J is TRBJ2-3 and V is TRBV6-1; TRBD1 or TRBD2 may be the D gene (5 bases each). The CDR3 runs to 16 residues. Germline-derived CDR1 and CDR2 are MNHNS and SASEGT. CDR3: CATSEASPGRTDTLYF. CDR3 bases: TGCGCCACCAGTGAAGCTAGCCCGGGGCGCACAGATACGCTGTATTTT.

In its sample, this clonotype was seen a few times. A much bigger clone sits one base away, suggesting this may be a read error. The chain has TRBV5-1 and TRBJ1-2, with D uncertain. The CDR3 is 15 amino acids. The germline gives CDR1 SGHRS, CDR2 YFSETQ. The CDR3 reads CASNLNTDSAYGYTF. The CDR3 nucleotides read TGCGCCAGCAACTTGAATACGGATTCGGCCTATGGCTACACCTTC.

This clonotype came up many times. The chain employs TRBV12-3 or TRBV12-4 and TRBJ2-7; 13 bases line up with TRBD2. The CDR3 totals 13 residues. After removal of 10 bases from V and 4 bases from J, the junction contained 4 bases not matched to a gene. The CDR3: CATRTSGSYEQYF. The CDR3 DNA follows: TGTGCCACGAGGACTAGCGGGAGTTACGAGCAGTACTTC.

Details on this clonotype: Germline and junction disagree at one end, which may indicate a read error. This chain uses TRBV6-1 with TRBJ2-2; D may be TRBD2 (5 bases). There are 17 residues in the CDR3. Germline-derived CDR1 and CDR2 are MNHNS and SASEGT. CDR3 protein: CANTPSPPRANTGELLF. CDR3 in DNA: TGTGCCAACACTCCCAGCCCACCCCGGGCGAACACCGGGGAGCTGTTATTT.

Within the sample, this clonotype is medium-sized. V is TRBV29-1 and J is TRBJ2-7, with 7 bases identical to TRBD1. The CDR3 has 14 amino acids. V shed 4 bases, J shed 1 base, and the junction held 7 bases outside the gene matches. CDR1 and CDR2 (germline): SQVTM, ANQGSEA. DNA of the CDR3: TGCAGCGTTGTAGACAGGGCAGCATCCTACGAGCAGTACTTC. As protein: CSVVDRAASYEQYF.

This clonotype was picked up many times. A read error may account for a junction end that differs from germline. The CDR3 DNA reads TGTGCCGGCTCACCGAGGGCGGAAGAGACCCAGTACTTC. Residues: CAGSPRAEETQYF. The chain has TRBV18 and TRBJ2-5; possibly TRBD2 for D (5 bases). This CDR3 is built from 13 residues. Germline V gene sequence: CDR1 KGHSH, CDR2 LQKENI.

Note on this clonotype: This may stem from a read error, because a much larger clone lies one nucleotide away. The gene calls are TRBV7-9 and TRBJ2-7, with a tentative D call TRBD2 (5 bases). Germline-derived CDR1 and CDR2 are SEHNR and FQNEAQ (reference sequence). The CDR3 covers 13 residues. Trimming pared 1 base from V and 5 bases from J, leaving 9 bases between. Here the CDR3 reads CASSLGNGDEQYF. The DNA of the CDR3 is TGTGCCAGCAGCTTAGGTAACGGGGACGAGCAGTACTTC.

CDR3: CPGSWGGYEQYF. Written as DNA, the CDR3 is TGTCCCGGCAGCTGGGGCGGCTACGAGCAGTACTTC. V usage is TRBV5-4 and J usage is TRBJ2-7; weak D call: TRBD1 (5 bases). CDR3 length equals 12 residues. Germline loops: CDR1 SGHNT, CDR2 YYREEE (reference sequence).

The gene calls are TRBV13 and TRBJ1-1; D unclear. Per the germline V gene, CDR1 is PRHDT and CDR2 is FYEKMQ (reference sequence). Trimming shortened V by 2 bases and J by 4 bases, and 8 bases separated the two germline ends. This CDR3 spans 13 amino acids. The CDR3 DNA follows: TGTGCCAGCAGCTTAACGATCATCACTGAAGCTTTCTTT. It yields the protein CASSLTIITEAFF.

The chain joins TRBV7-9 to TRBJ1-2, with 7 bases identical to TRBD1. The CDR3 covers 15 residues. The germline gives CDR1 SEHNR, CDR2 FQNEAQ (reference sequence). CDR3 protein: CVGSSSRDRDYGYTF. Written as DNA, the CDR3 is TGTGTCGGCAGCTCTTCCCGGGACAGAGACTATGGCTACACCTTC.

The chain carries TRBV10-2 and TRBJ2-7; D is uncertain. Germline CDR1 and CDR2: WSHSY and SAAADI. CDR3 length equals 18 residues. V was trimmed by 1 base and J by 2 bases, leaving 21 bases between them. DNA for the CDR3: TGCGCCAGCAGTGAGTGGGATATAGCAGTCAAAAGCCCCTACGAGCAGTACTTC. Translation: CASSEWDIAVKSPYEQYF.

The chain recombines TRBV7-8 with TRBJ2-7; no clear D. Germline lookup yields CDR1 SGHVS and CDR2 FQNEAQ. CDR3 length equals 16 residues. Trimming took 1 base from V and 4 from J, leaving 17 bases between them. The CDR3 nucleotides read TGTGCCAGCAGCTTAGATGGGTTCGGCAGCTATTACGAGCAGTACTTC. Amino acid sequence: CASSLDGFGSYYEQYF.

A note on this clonotype: A much larger clone lies a single base off, so this may be a read error. The CDR3 ends on some other residue instead of the conserved phenylalanine or tryptophan, so this is likely a read error. The chain has TRBV7-9 and TRBJ1-1, with a possible D match to TRBD1 (5 bases). This CDR3 is 17 amino acids long. Germline CDR1 SEHNR, CDR2 FQNEAQ (reference sequence). The V and J ends lost 5 bases and 1 base respectively, with 20 bases between them. CDR3: CASSPINPRGGNTEAFS. DNA for the CDR3: TGTGCCAGCAGCCCAATCAATCCCCGTGGGGGGAACACTGAAGCTTTCTCT.

This chain links TRBV29-1 with TRBJ2-7; no reliable D call. V lost 6 bases to trimming and J lost 10 bases, with 19 bases between them. Germline CDR1 SQVTM, CDR2 ANQGSEA. The CDR3 totals 12 residues. The CDR3 coding sequence is TGCAGCGTATCGGTCAGCTCCTACAAACAGTACTTC. Translated, it gives CSVSVSSYKQYF.

Comment on this clonotype: Since no conserved phenylalanine or tryptophan closes the CDR3, a read error is the likely cause. This chain connects TRBV5-4 to TRBJ1-2, with 9 bases lining up with TRBD1. J lost 5 bases, V lost 3 bases, and 5 bases had no gene match. CDR1 is SGHNT and CDR2 is YYREEE in the germline V gene (reference sequence). The CDR3 runs to 14 residues. The CDR3 sequence is CASSWVTGGYGYTS. The CDR3 bases are TGTGCCAGCAGCTGGGTGACAGGGGGATATGGCTACACCTCC.

The chain carries TRBV5-6 and TRBJ2-7, with D hard to call. Per germline, CDR1 SGHDT and CDR2 YYEEEE. This CDR3 contains 12 residues. The CDR3 sequence: CISTGRIYEQYF. In DNA, the CDR3 is TGTATCAGCACCGGCAGGATCTACGAGCAGTACTTC.

A note on this clonotype: One end of the junction is discordant with germline, which a read error may explain. The chain recombines TRBV6-1 with TRBJ1-6, with D uncertain. The CDR3 contains 16 residues. Germline V gene data show CDR1 as MNHNS and CDR2 as SASEGT. This CDR3 reads CANSEILPGYNSPLHF. The CDR3 DNA sequence: TGTGCCAACAGTGAAATCCTCCCGGGCTATAATTCACCCCTCCACTTT.

For this clonotype: One end of the junction fails to match germline, which may point to a read error. The rearrangement joins TRBV5-4 to TRBJ2-3, with D hard to call. The CDR3 is 13 residues long. Germline V gene data show CDR1 as SGHNT and CDR2 as YYREEE (reference sequence). In DNA, the CDR3 is TGTGCCAGCTGCACCCAAATCACAGATACGCAGTATTTC. It specifies CASCTQITDTQYF.

About this clonotype itself: Since the CDR3 does not end with the conserved phenylalanine or tryptophan, this likely comes from a read error. The chain links TRBV7-9 to TRBJ2-5, with D hard to call. The CDR3 runs to 13 residues. Germline CDR1 and CDR2: SEHNR and FQNEAQ (reference sequence). CDR3 nucleotide sequence: TGTGCCAGCAGATTAGTAGGCGGAGAGACCCAGTACATC. This sequence encodes CASRLVGGETQYI.

To note about this clonotype: Since the CDR3 does not end with the conserved phenylalanine or tryptophan, this likely comes from a read error. No DNA is shown, since the ends of the CDR3 on it are uncertain; the CDR3 is the one TCRdb lists. This rearrangement joins TRBV13 to TRBJ1-6; TRBD1, the table's D call, lacks a check against the DNA. Germline V gene lookup returns CDR1 PRHDT and CDR2 FYEKMQ (reference sequence). The CDR3 is 14 residues long, ends included. The CDR3: CASRDSNSNSPLHV.

This chain joins TRBV24-1 and TRBJ2-3; D is ambiguous. With 7 bases removed from V and 0 bases from J, the gap between germline ends came to 13 bases. CDR3 size: 15 residues. Germline lookup yields CDR1 KGHDR and CDR2 SFDVKD. DNA for the CDR3: TGTGCCACCAGCGACCCGACCAATAGCACAGATACGCAGTATTTT. It yields the protein CATSDPTNSTDTQYF.

Comments on this clonotype: The junction differs from germline at one of its ends, possibly a read error. The chain recombines TRBV4-1 with TRBJ1-1; D is uncertain. This CDR3 contains 14 residues. The germline V gene encodes CDR1 MGHRA and CDR2 YSYEKL. CDR3: CASTQIKMNTEAFF. The CDR3 DNA reads TGCGCCAGCACCCAGATTAAGATGAATACTGAAGCTTTCTTT.

There are many counts of this clonotype. The chain recombines TRBV4-2 with TRBJ2-2; TRBD2 agrees at 10 bases. From germline, CDR1 is LGHNA and CDR2 YNFKEQ. The V gene end was trimmed by 2 bases and the J gene end by 5 bases; junction bases not matched to a gene: 11. The CDR3 covers 18 residues. CDR3 sequence (DNA): TGTGCCAGCAGCCAAAGACCCCCCGGGACTAGCGTTACCGGGGAGCTGTTTTTT. Protein: CASSQRPPGTSVTGELFF.